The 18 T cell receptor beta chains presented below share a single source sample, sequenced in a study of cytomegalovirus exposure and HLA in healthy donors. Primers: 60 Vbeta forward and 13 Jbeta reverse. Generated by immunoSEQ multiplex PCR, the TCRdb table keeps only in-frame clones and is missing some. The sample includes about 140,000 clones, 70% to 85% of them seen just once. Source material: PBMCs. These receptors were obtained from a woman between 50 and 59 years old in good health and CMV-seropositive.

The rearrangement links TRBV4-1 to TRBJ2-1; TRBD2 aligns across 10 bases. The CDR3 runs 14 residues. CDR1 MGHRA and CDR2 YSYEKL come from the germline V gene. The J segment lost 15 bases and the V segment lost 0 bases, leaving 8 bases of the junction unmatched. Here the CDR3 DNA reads TGCGCCAGCAGCCAAGATCCTAGCGGGGGCCCCAGGTTCTTC. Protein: CASSQDPSGGPRFF.

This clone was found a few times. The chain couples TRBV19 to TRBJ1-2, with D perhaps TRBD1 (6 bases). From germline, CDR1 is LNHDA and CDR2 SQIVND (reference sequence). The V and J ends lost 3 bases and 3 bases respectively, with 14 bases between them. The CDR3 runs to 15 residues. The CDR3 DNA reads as TGTGCCAGTAGTATCAGACAGGAGGTCTACTATGGCTACACCTTC. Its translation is CASSIRQEVYYGYTF. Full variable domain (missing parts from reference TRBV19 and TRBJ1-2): DGGITQSPKYLFRKEGQNVTLSCEQNLNHDAMYWYRQDPGQGLRLIYYSQIVNDFQKGDIAEGYSVSREKKESFPLTVTSAQKNPTAFYLCASSIRQEVYYGYTFGSGTRLTVV.

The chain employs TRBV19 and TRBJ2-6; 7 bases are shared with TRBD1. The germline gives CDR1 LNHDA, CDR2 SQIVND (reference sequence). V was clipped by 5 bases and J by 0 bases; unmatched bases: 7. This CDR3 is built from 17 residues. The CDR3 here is CASSSPGQISGANVLTF. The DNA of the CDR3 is TGTGCCAGTAGTTCCCCGGGACAGATCTCTGGGGCCAACGTCCTGACTTTC.

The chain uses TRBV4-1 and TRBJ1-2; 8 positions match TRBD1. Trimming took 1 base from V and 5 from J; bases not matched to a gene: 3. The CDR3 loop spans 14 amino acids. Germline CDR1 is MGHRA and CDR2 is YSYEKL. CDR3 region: CASSQGDRPYGYTF. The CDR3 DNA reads TGCGCCAGCAGCCAAGGGGACAGGCCGTATGGCTACACCTTC.

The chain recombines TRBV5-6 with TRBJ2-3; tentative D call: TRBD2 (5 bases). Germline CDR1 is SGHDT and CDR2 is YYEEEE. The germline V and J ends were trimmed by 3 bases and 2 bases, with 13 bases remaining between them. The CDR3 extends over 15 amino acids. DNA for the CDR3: TGTGCCAGCAGCTGGCCTCGGGAAGTCACAGATACGCAGTATTTT. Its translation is CASSWPREVTDTQYF.

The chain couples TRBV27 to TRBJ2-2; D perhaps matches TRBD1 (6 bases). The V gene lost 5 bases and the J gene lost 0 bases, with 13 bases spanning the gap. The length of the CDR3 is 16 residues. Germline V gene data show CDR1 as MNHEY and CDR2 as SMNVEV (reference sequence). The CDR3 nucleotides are TGTGCCAGCAGTCGGGACAAGCCCGCGAACACCGGGGAGCTGTTTTTT. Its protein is CASSRDKPANTGELFF.

Written as DNA, the CDR3 is TGTGCCAGCAGAAGGGGGCAGAGCAACGAGCAGTACTTC. Protein: CASRRGQSNEQYF. The gene calls are TRBV6-5 and TRBJ2-7, with 7 bases identical to TRBD1. Trimming at V came to 6 bases and at J to 5 bases, leaving 7 bases not matched to a gene. This CDR3 is built from 13 residues. Germline V lookup: CDR1 MNHEY, CDR2 SVGAGI.

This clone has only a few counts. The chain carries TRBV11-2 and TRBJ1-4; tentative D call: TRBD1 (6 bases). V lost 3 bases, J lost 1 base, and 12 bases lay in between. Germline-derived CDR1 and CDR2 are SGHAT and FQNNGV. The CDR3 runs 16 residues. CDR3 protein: CASSFRPGETNEKLFF. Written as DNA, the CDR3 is TGTGCCAGCAGCTTTAGACCAGGGGAAACTAATGAAAAACTGTTTTTT.

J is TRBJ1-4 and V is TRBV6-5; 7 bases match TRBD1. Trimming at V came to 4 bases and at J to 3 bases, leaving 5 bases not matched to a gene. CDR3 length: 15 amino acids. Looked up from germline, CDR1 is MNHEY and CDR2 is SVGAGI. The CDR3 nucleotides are TGTGCCAGCAGTTTGACCGGGACAGCTAATGAAAAACTGTTTTTT. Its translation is CASSLTGTANEKLFF.

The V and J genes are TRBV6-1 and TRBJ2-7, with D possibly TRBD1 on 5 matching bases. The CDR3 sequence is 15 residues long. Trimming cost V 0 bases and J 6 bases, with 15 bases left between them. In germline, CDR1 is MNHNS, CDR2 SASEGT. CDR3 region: CASSEAPFDRTEQYF. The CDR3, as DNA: TGTGCCAGCAGTGAAGCCCCCTTTGACAGAACCGAGCAGTACTTC.

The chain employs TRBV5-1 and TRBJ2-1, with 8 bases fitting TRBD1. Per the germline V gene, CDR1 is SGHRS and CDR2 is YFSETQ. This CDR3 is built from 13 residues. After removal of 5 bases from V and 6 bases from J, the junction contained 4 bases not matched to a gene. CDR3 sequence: CASSWTGSNEQFF. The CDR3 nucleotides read TGCGCCAGCAGTTGGACAGGGTCCAATGAGCAGTTCTTC. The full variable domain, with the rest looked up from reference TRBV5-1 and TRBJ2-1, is KAGVTQTPRYLIKTRGQQVTLSCSPISGHRSVSWYQQTPGQGLQFLFEYFSETQRNKGNFPGRFSGRQFSNSRSEMNVSTLELGDSALYLCASSWTGSNEQFFGPGTRLTVL.

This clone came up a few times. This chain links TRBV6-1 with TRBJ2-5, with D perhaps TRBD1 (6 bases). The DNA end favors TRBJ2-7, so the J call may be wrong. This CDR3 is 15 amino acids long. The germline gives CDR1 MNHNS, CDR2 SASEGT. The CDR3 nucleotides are TGTGCCAGCAGTGATCCCGGGACAATGTCCTACGAGCAGTACTTC. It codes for CASSDPGTMSYEQYF.

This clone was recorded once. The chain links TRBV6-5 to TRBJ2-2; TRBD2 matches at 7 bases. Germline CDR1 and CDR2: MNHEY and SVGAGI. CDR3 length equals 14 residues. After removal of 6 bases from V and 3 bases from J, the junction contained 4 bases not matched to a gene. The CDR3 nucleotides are TGTGCCAGCAGACAAGCGGGGTACACCGGGGAGCTGTTTTTT. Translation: CASRQAGYTGELFF.

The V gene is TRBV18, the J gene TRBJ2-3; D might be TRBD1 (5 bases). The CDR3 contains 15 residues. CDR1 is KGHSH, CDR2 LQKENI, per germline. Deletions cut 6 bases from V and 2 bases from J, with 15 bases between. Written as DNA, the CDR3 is TGTGCCAGCTCCACCAGCTCTGGGGCCACAGATACGCAGTATTTT. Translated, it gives CASSTSSGATDTQYF.

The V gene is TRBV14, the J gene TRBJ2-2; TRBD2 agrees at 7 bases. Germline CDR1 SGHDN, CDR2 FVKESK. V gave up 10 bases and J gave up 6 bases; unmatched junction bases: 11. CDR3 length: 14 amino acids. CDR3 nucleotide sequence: TGTGCCACCTCCTTGGGGGGGGTCGCCGGGGAGCTGTTTTTT. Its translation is CATSLGGVAGELFF.

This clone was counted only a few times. The CDR3 nucleotides are TGTGCCAGCAGTGAAGGGCAGATTCGCACAGATACGCAGTATTTT. Its protein is CASSEGQIRTDTQYF. The chain couples TRBV6-1 to TRBJ2-3; the D is unclear. CDR1 and CDR2 (germline): MNHNS, SASEGT. The CDR3 consists of 15 residues. V shed 1 base and J shed 1 base, with 9 bases lying between them.

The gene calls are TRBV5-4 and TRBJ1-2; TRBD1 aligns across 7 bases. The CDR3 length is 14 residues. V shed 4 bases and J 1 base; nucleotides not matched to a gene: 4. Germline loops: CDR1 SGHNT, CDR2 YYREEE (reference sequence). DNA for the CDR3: TGTGCCAGCAGCGCCCGACAGGGTAACTATGGCTACACCTTC. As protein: CASSARQGNYGYTF.

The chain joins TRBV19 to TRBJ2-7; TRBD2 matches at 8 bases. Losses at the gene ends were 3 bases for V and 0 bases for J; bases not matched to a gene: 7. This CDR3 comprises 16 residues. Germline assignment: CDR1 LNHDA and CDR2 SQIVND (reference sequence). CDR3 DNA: TGTGCCAGTAGTATCAGCGGCGGGGGGCCCTCCTACGAGCAGTACTTC. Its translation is CASSISGGGPSYEQYF.